This passage covers 11 T cell receptor beta chains from one sample sequenced in a study of blood T cell repertoires in COVID-19. TCRdb's table, derived via immunoSEQ multiplex PCR, lists solely in-frame clones and lacks some. The table includes 300,000 to 400,000 clones, 75% to 90% detected once. The sequenced sample was PBMCs or T cells enriched from blood (not recorded which). The receptors stem from a man aged 18 to 29 who had recovered from COVID-19.

Notes on this clone: A far larger clone is off by one base, so a read error is likely. Other nucleotide sequences in the sample specify the same CDR3. The chain links TRBV14 to TRBJ2-7, with D uncertain. With 4 bases removed from V and 0 bases from J, the gap between germline ends came to 4 bases. The CDR3 length is 12 residues. Germline loops: CDR1 SGHDN, CDR2 FVKESK. Here the CDR3 reads CASSLSSYEQYF. The CDR3 bases are TGTGCCAGCAGCCTTAGCTCCTACGAGCAGTACTTC.

The rearrangement joins TRBV6-5 to TRBJ1-1, with 12 bases aligning to TRBD1. This CDR3 contains 14 residues. V shed 2 bases and J 8 bases; nucleotides not matched to a gene: 3. CDR1 is MNHEY and CDR2 is SVGAGI in the germline V gene. CDR3 amino acids: CASSYRDRGLEAFF. The DNA of the CDR3 is TGTGCCAGCAGTTACCGGGACAGGGGGCTAGAAGCTTTCTTT.

V and J are TRBV6-6 and TRBJ1-2; D may be TRBD1 (5 bases). Germline CDR1 and CDR2: MNHNY and SVGAGI (reference sequence). The ends were cut back, 6 bases at V and 5 bases at J, with 16 bases in the middle. This CDR3 is built from 14 residues. The DNA of the CDR3 is TGTGCCAGCAGCCAACCCCGACAGCAATATGGCTACACCTTC. It translates to CASSQPRQQYGYTF.

Of note for this clone: This CDR3 is also generated by other DNA sequences in the sample. V and J are TRBV7-3 and TRBJ2-3; possibly TRBD2 for D (5 bases). V shed 1 base and J shed 0 bases, with 5 bases lying between them. The germline CDR1 and CDR2 sequences are SGHTA and FQGTGA. This CDR3 is 14 amino acids long. The CDR3 nucleotides read TGTGCCAGCAGCTTAAGCGGGAGCACAGATACGCAGTATTTT. It specifies CASSLSGSTDTQYF.

As regards this clone: The junction departs from the called germline gene at one end, perhaps through a read error. The rearrangement links TRBV28 to TRBJ1-2, with 7 bases aligning to TRBD1. The CDR3 runs 14 residues. Germline CDR1 MDHEN, CDR2 SYDVKM. Written as DNA, the CDR3 is TGTGTCAGCAGGGAACCGACAGGGACGGGAGGCTACACCTTC. Translated, it gives CVSREPTGTGGYTF.

This clone appeared a few times. The V call is TRBV6-5, the J call TRBJ1-1, with 12 bases lining up with TRBD1. V lost 6 bases and J lost 7; bases outside the gene matches: 9. Germline assignment: CDR1 MNHEY and CDR2 SVGAGI. This CDR3 is built from 15 residues. The CDR3 DNA is TGTGCCAGCAGCCCCTCGGGACAGGGGGCTAGTGAAGCTTTCTTT. It specifies CASSPSGQGASEAFF.

V and J are TRBV7-3 and TRBJ2-1; D perhaps matches TRBD1 (6 bases). Germline V gene data show CDR1 as SGHTA and CDR2 as FQGTGA. The CDR3 spans 16 residues. The V end lost 1 base, the J end lost 0 bases, and 10 bases lay between the germline ends. CDR3 region: CASSLNAGDSYNEQFF. DNA of the CDR3: TGTGCCAGCAGCTTAAATGCAGGGGACTCCTACAATGAGCAGTTCTTC.

This sequence joins TRBV11-1 and TRBJ2-7, with D perhaps matching TRBD1 (8 bases). V lost 3 bases to trimming and J lost 6 bases, with 15 bases between them. The CDR3 covers 14 residues. Germline CDR1 reads SGHAT; CDR2 reads FQDESV (reference sequence). CDR3 coding DNA: TGTGCCAGCAGCTTTGGACAGGGAGGGAGCGAGCAGTACTTC. Residues: CASSFGQGGSEQYF.

The chain joins TRBV6-5 to TRBJ1-1; tentatively, D is TRBD1 (6 bases). Germline loops: CDR1 MNHEY, CDR2 SVGAGI. This CDR3 is built from 15 residues. Between the trimmed V and J ends, which lost 7 bases and 7 bases, there was a span of 22 bases. CDR3 nucleotide sequence: TGTGCCAGCAATTGGGGGCGGGTGGAGGCAGGTGAAGCTTTCTTT. Protein product: CASNWGRVEAGEAFF.

This clone was counted a single time. For the CDR3, the DNA is TGTGCCAGCAGCTATCAACAGGGATTGGGCACCGGGGAGCTGTTTTTT. It encodes CASSYQQGLGTGELFF. The chain employs TRBV4-2 and TRBJ2-2; weak D call: TRBD1 (6 bases). V was cut by 5 bases and J by 4 bases, with 17 bases left in between. The CDR3 has 16 amino acids. Germline-derived CDR1 and CDR2 are LGHNA and YNFKEQ.

Details on this clone: This CDR3 is also generated by other DNA sequences in the sample. The chain joins TRBV7-9 to TRBJ1-5, with D hard to call. The CDR3 is 12 amino acids. Germline V gene data show CDR1 as SEHNR and CDR2 as FQNEAQ (reference sequence). Deletions cut 1 base from V and 6 bases from J, with 4 bases between. The DNA of the CDR3 is TGTGCCAGCAGCTTAGGTAGTCAGCCCCAGCATTTT. The encoded protein is CASSLGSQPQHF.